This T cell receptor (beta chain) was captured by sequencing in a study of T cell responses to AZD1222 COVID-19 vaccine. Whole-study findings and limits: Mostly white British, mostly female donors; authors suggested clonal diversity may be underestimated. Samples come after the peak T cell response, not at day 14.

The CDR3 consists of 14 residues. Germline assignment: CDR1 SGHRS and CDR2 YFSETQ. After removal of 1 base from V and 8 bases from J, the junction contained 5 bases not matched to a gene. In the case of this clone: No antigen is known for it.

Sequencing used immunoSEQ multiplex PCR; TCRdb keeps in-frame clones, though not all of them. The table lists about 120,000 clones, approximately 90% of them singletons. This specimen was peripheral blood, taken 28 days after the second AZD1222 dose. This TCR was recovered from an adult who received the AZD1222 COVID-19 vaccine. The J gene is TRBJ2-1, the V gene TRBV5-1, with TRBD2 identical over 8 bases. The CDR3 sequence is CASSLSGGLYEQFF. The CDR3 DNA reads as TGCGCCAGCAGCTTGAGCGGGGGTTTATATGAGCAGTTCTTC.